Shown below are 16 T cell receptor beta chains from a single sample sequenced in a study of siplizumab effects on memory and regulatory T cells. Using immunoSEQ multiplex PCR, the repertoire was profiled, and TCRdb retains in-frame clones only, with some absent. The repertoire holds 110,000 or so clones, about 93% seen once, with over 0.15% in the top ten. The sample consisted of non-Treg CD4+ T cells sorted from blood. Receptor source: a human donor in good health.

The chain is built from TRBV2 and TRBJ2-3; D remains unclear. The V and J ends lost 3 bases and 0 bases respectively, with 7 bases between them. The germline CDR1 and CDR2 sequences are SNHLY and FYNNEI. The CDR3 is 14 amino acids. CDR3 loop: CASSESHSTDTQYF. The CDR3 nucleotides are TGTGCCAGCAGTGAGTCGCACAGCACAGATACGCAGTATTTT.

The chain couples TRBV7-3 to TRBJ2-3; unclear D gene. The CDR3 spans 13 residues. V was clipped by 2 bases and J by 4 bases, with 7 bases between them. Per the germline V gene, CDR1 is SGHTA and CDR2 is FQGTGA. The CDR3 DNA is TGTGCCAGCAGCTTACGGAGCTCAGATACGCAGTATTTT. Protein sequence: CASSLRSSDTQYF.

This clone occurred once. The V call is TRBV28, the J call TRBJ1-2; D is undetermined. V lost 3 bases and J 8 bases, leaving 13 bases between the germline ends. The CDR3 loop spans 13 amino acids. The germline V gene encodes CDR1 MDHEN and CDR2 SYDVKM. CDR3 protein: CASSFKRARGYTF. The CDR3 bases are TGTGCCAGCAGTTTTAAACGGGCGAGGGGCTACACCTTC.

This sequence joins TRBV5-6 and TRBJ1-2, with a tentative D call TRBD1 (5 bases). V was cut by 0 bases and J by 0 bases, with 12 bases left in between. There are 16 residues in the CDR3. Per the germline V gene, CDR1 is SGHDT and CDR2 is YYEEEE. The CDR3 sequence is CASSLARRTTNYGYTF. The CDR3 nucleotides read TGTGCCAGCAGCTTGGCACGGCGGACAACTAACTATGGCTACACCTTC.

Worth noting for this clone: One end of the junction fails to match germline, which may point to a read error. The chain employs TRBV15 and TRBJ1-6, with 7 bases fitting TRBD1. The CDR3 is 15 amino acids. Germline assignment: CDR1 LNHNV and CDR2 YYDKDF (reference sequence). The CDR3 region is CASRQGVKDNSPLHF. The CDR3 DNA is TGTGCCTCCAGACAGGGTGTTAAGGATAATTCACCCCTCCACTTT. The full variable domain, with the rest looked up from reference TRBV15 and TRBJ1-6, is DAMVIQNPRYQVTQFGKPVTLSCSQTLNHNVMYWYQQKSSQAPKLLFHYYDKDFNNEADTPDNFQSRRPNTSFCFLDIRSPGLGDTAMYLCASRQGVKDNSPLHFGNGTRLTVT.

CDR3 nucleotide sequence: TGCGCCAGCAGCCAAGCGGGGATCGGGGGCTACACCTTC. Encoded protein: CASSQAGIGGYTF. This chain links TRBV4-3 with TRBJ1-2; D not resolved. The CDR3 runs to 13 residues. The V gene's germline CDR1 is LGHNA and CDR2 YSLEER. Trimming stripped 1 base from V and 8 bases from J, with 11 bases between.

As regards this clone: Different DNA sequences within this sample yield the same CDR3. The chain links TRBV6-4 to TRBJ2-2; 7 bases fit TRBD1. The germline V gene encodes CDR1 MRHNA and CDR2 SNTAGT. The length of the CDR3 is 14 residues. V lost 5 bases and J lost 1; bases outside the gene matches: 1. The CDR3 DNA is TGTGCCAGCAGTAGACAGGGGAACACCGGGGAGCTGTTTTTT. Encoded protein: CASSRQGNTGELFF.

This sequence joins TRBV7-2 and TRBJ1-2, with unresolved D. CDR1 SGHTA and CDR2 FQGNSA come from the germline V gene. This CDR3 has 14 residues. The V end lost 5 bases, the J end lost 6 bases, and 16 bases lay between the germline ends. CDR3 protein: CASSPFSRFDGYTF. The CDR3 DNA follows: TGTGCCAGCAGCCCGTTTTCTAGATTCGATGGCTACACCTTC.

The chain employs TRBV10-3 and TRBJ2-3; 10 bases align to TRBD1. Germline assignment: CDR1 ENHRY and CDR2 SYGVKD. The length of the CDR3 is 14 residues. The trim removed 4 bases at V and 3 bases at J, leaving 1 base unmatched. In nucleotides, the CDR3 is TGTGCCATCAGTGGACAGGGGGCTACAGATACGCAGTATTTT. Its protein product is CAISGQGATDTQYF.

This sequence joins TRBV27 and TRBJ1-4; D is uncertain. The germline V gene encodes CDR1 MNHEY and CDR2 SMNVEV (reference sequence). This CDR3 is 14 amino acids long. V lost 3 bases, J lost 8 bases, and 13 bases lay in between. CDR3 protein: CASSLVLGGEKLFF. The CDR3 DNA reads TGTGCCAGCAGTTTGGTCTTAGGAGGAGAAAAACTGTTTTTT.

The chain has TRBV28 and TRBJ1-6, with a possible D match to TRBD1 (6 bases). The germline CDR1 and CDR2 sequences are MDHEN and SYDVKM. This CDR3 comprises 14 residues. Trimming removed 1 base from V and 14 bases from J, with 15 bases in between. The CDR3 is CASSLLVAEGALHF. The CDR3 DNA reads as TGTGCCAGCAGTTTATTAGTGGCCGAGGGGGCCCTCCACTTT.

Here the CDR3 DNA reads TGTGCCAGTAGTTATCGGACTGATGAGCAGTTCTTC. Translated, it gives CASSYRTDEQFF. The rearrangement joins TRBV19 to TRBJ2-1; TRBD2 might be the D (5 bases). This CDR3 is 12 amino acids long. Germline V gene data show CDR1 as LNHDA and CDR2 as SQIVND (reference sequence). V was clipped by 5 bases and J by 8 bases, with 10 bases between them.

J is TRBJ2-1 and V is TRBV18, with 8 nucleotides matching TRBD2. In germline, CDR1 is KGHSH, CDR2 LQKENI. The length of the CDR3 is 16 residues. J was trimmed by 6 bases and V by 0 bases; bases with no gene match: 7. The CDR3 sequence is CASSPPSGVGSNEQFF. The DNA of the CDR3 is TGTGCCAGCTCACCACCTAGCGGGGTCGGGAGCAATGAGCAGTTCTTC.

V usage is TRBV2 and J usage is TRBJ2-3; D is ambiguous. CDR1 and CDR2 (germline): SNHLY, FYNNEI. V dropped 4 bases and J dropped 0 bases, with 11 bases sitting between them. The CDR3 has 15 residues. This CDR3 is CASSVVLPSTDTQYF. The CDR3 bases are TGTGCCAGCAGTGTTGTCCTTCCTAGCACAGATACGCAGTATTTT. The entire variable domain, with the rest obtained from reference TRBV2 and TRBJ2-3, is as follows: EPEVTQTPSHQVTQMGQEVILRCVPISNHLYFYWYRQILGQKVEFLVSFYNNEISEKSEIFDDQFSVERPDGSNFTLKIRSTKLEDSAMYFCASSVVLPSTDTQYFGPGTRLTVL.

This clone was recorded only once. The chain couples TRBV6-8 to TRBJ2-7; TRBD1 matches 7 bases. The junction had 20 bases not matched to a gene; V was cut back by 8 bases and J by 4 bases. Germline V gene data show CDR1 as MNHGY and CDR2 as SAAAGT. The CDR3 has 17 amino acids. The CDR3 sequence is CASLKRKGARVMYEQYF. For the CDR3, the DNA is TGTGCCAGCCTCAAACGGAAGGGGGCAAGGGTAATGTACGAGCAGTACTTC.

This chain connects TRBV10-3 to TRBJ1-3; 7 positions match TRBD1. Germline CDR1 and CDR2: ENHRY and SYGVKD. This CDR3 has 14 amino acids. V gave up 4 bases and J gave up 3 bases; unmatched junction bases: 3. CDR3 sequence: CAISGTGIGNTIYF. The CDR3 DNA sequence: TGTGCCATCAGTGGGACAGGAATTGGAAACACCATATATTTT.